This is a list of T cell receptor beta chains from one sample in a study of beta chain features in type 1 diabetes. The protocol was immunoSEQ multiplex PCR, while the TCRdb copy is restricted to in-frame clones and leaves out a portion. The sample has 240,000 or so clones, around 65% seen once. Material for sequencing was naive CD4+ T cells from blood. These receptors came from a man aged 25 to 45 in good health. The CDR3 runs from the conserved cysteine through the conserved F or W. A D gene is named only where the DNA matches it firmly. For some rows the clone size is stated as once, few or many, or as a class when expanded; others skip it.

clone size: -
D gene: TRBD1
V gene: TRBV14
J gene: TRBJ2-6
CDR3 protein: CANSQATGGYSGANVLTF
CDR3 DNA: TGTGCCAACAGCCAAGCCACAGGGGGATACTCTGGGGCCAACGTCCTGACTTTC

clone size: -
D gene: -
V gene: TRBV28
J gene: TRBJ2-7
CDR3 protein: CASSREYEQYF
CDR3 DNA: TGTGCCAGCAGCCGAGAGTACGAGCAGTACTTC

clone size: few
D gene: -
V gene: TRBV30
J gene: TRBJ2-7
CDR3 protein: CAWSVVGGEQYF
CDR3 DNA: TGTGCCTGGAGTGTAGTAGGTGGCGAGCAGTACTTC

clone size: -
D gene: TRBD1
V gene: TRBV29-1
J gene: TRBJ1-1
CDR3 protein: CSVETGVLAEAFF
CDR3 DNA: TGCAGCGTGGAGACAGGGGTACTCGCTGAAGCTTTCTTT

clone size: -
D gene: -
V gene: TRBV9
J gene: TRBJ2-1
CDR3 protein: CASSVGSARVGNEQFF
CDR3 DNA: TGTGCCAGCAGCGTAGGATCCGCCCGGGTAGGCAATGAGCAGTTCTTC

clone size: -
D gene: TRBD2
V gene: TRBV11-2
J gene: TRBJ2-7
CDR3 protein: CASSFPGLAVYEQYF
CDR3 DNA: TGTGCCAGCAGCTTCCCGGGACTAGCGGTCTACGAGCAGTACTTC

clone size: -
D gene: -
V gene: TRBV7-2
J gene: TRBJ2-7
CDR3 protein: CASSLNGGTYEQYF
CDR3 DNA: TGTGCCAGCAGCTTAAACGGTGGGACGTACGAGCAGTACTTC

clone size: -
D gene: -
V gene: TRBV5-1
J gene: TRBJ2-1
CDR3 protein: CASSLDTGHSYNEQFF
CDR3 DNA: TGCGCCAGCAGCTTGGACACAGGGCACTCCTACAATGAGCAGTTCTTC

clone size: -
D gene: -
V gene: TRBV5-4
J gene: TRBJ1-1
CDR3 protein: CASSRTWGFTEAFF
CDR3 DNA: TGTGCCAGCAGCCGTACCTGGGGTTTCACTGAAGCTTTCTTT

clone size: -
D gene: -
V gene: TRBV30
J gene: TRBJ1-1
CDR3 protein: CAWSLRTVNTEAFF
CDR3 DNA: TGTGCCTGGAGTCTCCGGACAGTTAACACTGAAGCTTTCTTT

clone size: -
D gene: -
V gene: TRBV9
J gene: TRBJ1-5
CDR3 protein: CASSVDAGAGQPQHF
CDR3 DNA: TGTGCCAGCAGCGTAGACGCAGGGGCGGGTCAGCCCCAGCATTTT

clone size: few
D gene: -
V gene: TRBV29-1
J gene: TRBJ1-1
CDR3 protein: CSAQLTTEAFF
CDR3 DNA: TGCAGCGCCCAACTAACGACTGAAGCTTTCTTT

clone size: few
D gene: TRBD2
V gene: TRBV28
J gene: TRBJ2-7
CDR3 protein: CASSLTSGSSYEQYF
CDR3 DNA: TGTGCCAGCAGTTTAACTAGCGGGAGCTCCTACGAGCAGTACTTC

clone size: -
D gene: TRBD2
V gene: TRBV9
J gene: TRBJ2-1
CDR3 protein: CASRAGLGSYNEQFF
CDR3 DNA: TGTGCCAGCAGAGCCGGACTAGGCTCCTACAATGAGCAGTTCTTC

clone size: -
D gene: -
V gene: TRBV25-1
J gene: TRBJ1-6
CDR3 protein: CASSEVGVLNSPLHF
CDR3 DNA: TGTGCCAGCAGTGAAGTGGGGGTCCTAAATTCACCCCTCCACTTT

clone size: -
D gene: -
V gene: TRBV15
J gene: TRBJ1-2
CDR3 protein: CATSSINYGYTF
CDR3 DNA: TGTGCCACCAGCAGTATTAACTATGGCTACACCTTC

clone size: once
D gene: -
V gene: TRBV2
J gene: TRBJ1-2
CDR3 protein: CASSESRNYGYTF
CDR3 DNA: TGTGCCAGCAGTGAAAGCAGAAACTATGGCTACACCTTC

clone size: -
D gene: -
V gene: TRBV4-3
J gene: TRBJ2-1
CDR3 protein: CASSQALYLGSYNEQFF
CDR3 DNA: TGCGCCAGCAGCCAGGCTCTCTACTTAGGCTCCTACAATGAGCAGTTCTTC

clone size: -
D gene: -
V gene: TRBV28
J gene: TRBJ2-3
CDR3 protein: CASSSLRPDTQYF
CDR3 DNA: TGTGCCAGCAGTTCCCTAAGGCCAGATACGCAGTATTTT

clone size: -
D gene: -
V gene: TRBV30
J gene: TRBJ2-2
CDR3 protein: CAWSVVTTDGELFF
CDR3 DNA: TGTGCCTGGAGTGTAGTGACTACTGACGGGGAGCTGTTTTTT

clone size: few
D gene: TRBD1
V gene: TRBV25-1
J gene: TRBJ1-6
CDR3 protein: CASSELRGQNSPLHF
CDR3 DNA: TGTGCCAGCAGTGAATTGCGGGGACAGAATTCACCCCTCCACTTT

clone size: few
D gene: TRBD2
V gene: TRBV30
J gene: TRBJ2-5
CDR3 protein: CAWRDLATSGKETQYF
CDR3 DNA: TGTGCCTGGAGAGATTTGGCTACTAGCGGGAAAGAGACCCAGTACTTC

clone size: -
D gene: TRBD1
V gene: TRBV29-1
J gene: TRBJ2-3
CDR3 protein: CSELRTGDTDTQYF
CDR3 DNA: TGCAGCGAACTACGGACAGGGGACACAGATACGCAGTATTTT